These 21 T cell receptor beta chains share one sample of origin, sequenced in a study of CD8+CD57+ T cells in acquired aplastic anemia. Genomic DNA, serving as template, underwent TCR beta VDJ and CDR3 profiling. TCRdb fed the reads into MiXCR, producing one record per CDR3 protein. Of over 100,000 distinct CDR3 sequences in the sample, less than 45% were seen once. The sample was sorted CD4+, CD8+, or CD8+CD57+ T cells (not recorded which) from PBMCs. The receptors derive from a human donor in good health, serving as a control.

To note about this clonotype: This could be a read error, since a much larger clone is one nucleotide away. The chain uses TRBV12-3 or TRBV12-4 and TRBJ1-2, with 8 bases identical to TRBD1. V shed 8 bases, J shed 3 bases, and the junction held 14 bases outside the gene matches. The CDR3 covers 16 residues. DNA for the CDR3: TGTGCCAGCGGTGGCCTGGGTCAGGGGGCTGACTATGGCTACACCTTC. Translation: CASGGLGQGADYGYTF.

The J gene is TRBJ2-3, the V gene TRBV24-1, with D perhaps matching TRBD2 (5 bases). The CDR3 covers 16 residues. Germline CDR1 is KGHDR and CDR2 is SFDVKD. V gave up 0 bases and J gave up 4 bases, with 13 bases separating them. CDR3 region: CATSDLWGDEADTQYF. The CDR3 coding sequence is TGTGCCACCAGTGATTTGTGGGGAGATGAAGCAGATACGCAGTATTTT.

Points on this clonotype: A read error may be the cause here, since a much bigger clone is one base away. Here the CDR3 reads CASGLEGGGEKLFF. The CDR3, as DNA: TGCGCCAGCGGCTTGGAAGGGGGCGGTGAAAAACTGTTTTTT. The J gene is TRBJ1-4, the V gene TRBV5-1; 7 bases fit TRBD1. This CDR3 region has 14 residues. Germline V gene data show CDR1 as SGHRS and CDR2 as YFSETQ.

This clonotype was detected many times. The chain carries TRBV19 and TRBJ1-5; the D gene is possibly TRBD1 (5 bases). The germline CDR1 and CDR2 sequences are LNHDA and SQIVND (reference sequence). The CDR3 runs 15 residues. V was shortened by 7 bases and J by 0 bases, with 13 bases between the two germline ends. The CDR3 DNA is TGTGCCAGTACCTTAGGGGAATATAGCAATCAGCCCCAGCATTTT. Translated: CASTLGEYSNQPQHF.

This clonotype was detected ten times or more. The CDR3 protein is CASRAGTSGRMDEQFF. In DNA form, the CDR3 reads TGCGCCAGCAGGGCCGGGACTAGCGGGAGGATGGATGAGCAGTTCTTC. The chain carries TRBV5-1 and TRBJ2-1, with 15 bases that match TRBD2. Germline V CDR1 and CDR2: SGHRS, YFSETQ. V shed 5 bases and J 8 bases; nucleotides not matched to a gene: 8. This CDR3 contains 16 residues.

This clonotype was found many times. The chain couples TRBV29-1 to TRBJ1-4; maybe TRBD1 (5 bases). V dropped 2 bases and J dropped 4 bases, with 23 bases sitting between them. Germline-derived CDR1 and CDR2 are SQVTM and ANQGSEA. The CDR3 runs to 18 residues. CDR3 amino acids: CSVETPPGPHAINEKLFF. The CDR3 coding sequence is TGCAGCGTTGAAACCCCCCCGGGACCCCATGCAATTAATGAAAAACTGTTTTTT.

The J gene is TRBJ1-1, the V gene TRBV10-3; 10 bases line up with TRBD1. The CDR3 length is 14 residues. The V segment lost 10 bases and the J segment 0 bases; nucleotides outside the gene matches: 5. Germline lookup yields CDR1 ENHRY and CDR2 SYGVKD. Written as DNA, the CDR3 is TGTGCCAACTCCGGGACAGGGGTGAACACTGAAGCTTTCTTT. Amino acids: CANSGTGVNTEAFF.

This clonotype was seen many times. The rearrangement links TRBV9 to TRBJ1-1; unclear D gene. The V gene lost 4 bases and the J gene lost 0 bases, with 10 bases spanning the gap. In germline, CDR1 is SGDLS, CDR2 YYNGEE. The CDR3 has 14 amino acids. The CDR3 DNA sequence: TGTGCCAGCAGCACGGGCCTCCTGAACACTGAAGCTTTCTTT. The encoded protein is CASSTGLLNTEAFF.

This clonotype was picked up many times. V is TRBV20-1 and J is TRBJ2-5; 8 bases map to TRBD1. The V gene's germline CDR1 is DFQATT and CDR2 SNEGSKA (reference sequence). The trim removed 6 bases at V and 5 bases at J, leaving 8 bases unmatched. The CDR3 loop spans 13 amino acids. The CDR3 reads CSALRTGLETQYF. The DNA of the CDR3 is TGCAGTGCACTACGGACAGGGCTTGAGACCCAGTACTTC.

This clonotype was seen ten or more times. This chain connects TRBV13 to TRBJ2-5; TRBD2 is a possible D gene (5 bases). Trimming stripped 5 bases from V and 3 bases from J, with 13 bases between. CDR3 size: 14 residues. From germline, CDR1 is PRHDT and CDR2 FYEKMQ (reference sequence). The CDR3 DNA reads as TGTGCCAGCAGCATCTGGACTGGAAAAGAGACCCAGTACTTC. Translated: CASSIWTGKETQYF. Filled out from reference TRBV13 and TRBJ2-5, the complete variable domain reads AAGVIQSPRHLIKEKRETATLKCYPIPRHDTVYWYQQGPGQDPQFLISFYEKMQSDKGSIPDRFSAQQFSDYHSELNMSSLELGDSALYFCASSIWTGKETQYFGPGTRLLVL.

This chain connects TRBV20-1 to TRBJ2-7; D might be TRBD1 or TRBD2, each matching 7 bases. V was pared by 6 bases and J by 5 bases, with 20 bases between. The CDR3 totals 14 residues. Germline loops: CDR1 DFQATT, CDR2 SNEGSKA (reference sequence). The CDR3: CSAAAGRGQHEQYF. For the CDR3, the DNA is TGCAGTGCCGCGGCGGGGAGGGGGCAACACGAGCAGTACTTC.

This clonotype was recorded a few times. This chain uses TRBV11-3 with TRBJ2-3; TRBD2 matches at 7 bases. The V and J ends lost 5 bases and 2 bases, in that order; junction bases with no gene match: 10. In germline, CDR1 is SGHNT, CDR2 YENEEA. The CDR3 sequence is 16 residues long. As DNA, the CDR3 is TGTGCCAGCAGCCGACCTCTAGCGGTTAACACAGATACGCAGTATTTT. Amino acid sequence: CASSRPLAVNTDTQYF.

This clonotype came up a few times. The gene calls are TRBV30 and TRBJ1-2, with 7 bases lining up with TRBD1. The germline gives CDR1 GTSNPN, CDR2 SVGIG (reference sequence). This CDR3 has 14 amino acids. V lost 2 bases to trimming and J lost 4 bases; unmatched junction nucleotides: 7. CDR3 nucleotides: TGTGCCTGGAGTATCCACAGGGGCGCCTATGGCTACACCTTC. Protein: CAWSIHRGAYGYTF.

This clonotype has ten or more counts. The genes are TRBV20-1 and TRBJ2-1; TRBD2 matches at 10 bases. Trimming at V came to 5 bases and at J to 9 bases, leaving 7 bases not matched to a gene. This CDR3 is 13 amino acids long. In germline, CDR1 is DFQATT, CDR2 SNEGSKA (reference sequence). CDR3 sequence: CSAGSGRYGEQFF. CDR3 bases: TGCAGTGCTGGTAGCGGGAGGTATGGTGAGCAGTTCTTC.

This clonotype has more than one count but fewer than ten. The rearrangement uses TRBV28 and TRBJ1-2; D gene uncertain. V was pared by 3 bases and J by 4 bases, with 12 bases between. Germline V lookup: CDR1 MDHEN, CDR2 SYDVKM. The CDR3 totals 14 residues. The CDR3 is CASSFLDGGYGYTF. The CDR3 bases are TGTGCCAGCAGTTTCTTGGACGGAGGCTATGGCTACACCTTC.

This clonotype was seen many times. Here the CDR3 DNA reads TGTGCCAGTAGTCCCCACACCGGGGAGCTGTTTTTT. Translating gives CASSPHTGELFF. The rearrangement joins TRBV19 to TRBJ2-2; D uncertain. The CDR3 is made up of 12 amino acids. Per germline, CDR1 LNHDA and CDR2 SQIVND (reference sequence). V gave up 5 bases and J gave up 3 bases, with 4 bases separating them.

The V gene is TRBV4-1, the J gene TRBJ2-1; D might be TRBD2 (6 bases). From germline, CDR1 is MGHRA and CDR2 YSYEKL. This CDR3 spans 19 amino acids. The V gene lost 2 bases and the J gene lost 0 bases, with 20 bases spanning the gap. The CDR3 loop is CASSQYGTAGLRSYNEQFF. CDR3 nucleotides: TGCGCCAGCAGCCAATATGGGACGGCCGGACTACGCTCCTACAATGAGCAGTTCTTC.

J is TRBJ2-7 and V is TRBV10-3; perhaps D is TRBD1 or TRBD2 (6 bases each). Germline CDR1 and CDR2: ENHRY and SYGVKD. The CDR3 is made up of 15 amino acids. Trimming took 5 bases from V and 0 from J, leaving 14 bases between them. CDR3 protein: CAISRGPDTSYEQYF. The CDR3 DNA reads TGTGCCATCAGTCGGGGGCCCGACACCTCCTACGAGCAGTACTTC.

This clonotype was seen once. This chain connects TRBV2 to TRBJ2-7; possibly TRBD1 for D (5 bases). The germline CDR1 and CDR2 sequences are SNHLY and FYNNEI. V was shortened by 6 bases and J by 0 bases, with 15 bases between the two germline ends. This CDR3 is 15 amino acids long. The CDR3 DNA follows: TGTGCCAGCAGGGGGCAGTGGACCGGCTCCTACGAGCAGTACTTC. Translated, it gives CASRGQWTGSYEQYF.

There are a few counts of this clonotype. At one end, the junction sequence differs from germline, possibly due to a read error. J is TRBJ2-4 and V is TRBV4-2, with D unresolved. There are 13 residues in the CDR3. The germline V gene has CDR1 LGHNA and CDR2 YNFKEQ. The DNA of the CDR3 is TGTGCCAGCAGCCAAGATCGACTCCACATTCGGTACTTC. Translation: CASSQDRLHIRYF.

The chain is built from TRBV4-1 and TRBJ2-7; no clear D gene. V lost 0 bases to trimming and J lost 3 bases, with 9 bases between them. The germline V gene encodes CDR1 MGHRA and CDR2 YSYEKL. The CDR3 extends over 14 amino acids. As DNA, the CDR3 is TGCGCCAGCAGCCAAGATCACACTGACTACGAGCAGTACTTC. The encoded protein is CASSQDHTDYEQYF.